This T cell receptor (beta chain) came from a study of neoadjuvant anti-PD-1 for oral cavity cancer. Overall study: Before surgery, most patients got three to four biweekly 3 mg/kg nivolumab doses.

Here immunoSEQ multiplex PCR was the method, and the copy in TCRdb shows in-frame clones only, minus some. Of about 16,000 clones listed, roughly 66% are singletons. Per the germline V gene, CDR1 is SGHTA and CDR2 is FQGTGA. The CDR3 spans 12 residues. V lost 5 bases, J lost 2 bases, and 3 bases lay in between. Analysis of PBMCs was direct, with no culture step. This clone appeared once. This receptor was taken from a person aged 35 to 85 with oral cavity squamous cell carcinoma. Sequencing used PBMCs, obtained before nivolumab (anti-PD-1) treatment. The rearrangement links TRBV7-3 to TRBJ2-2; D gene ambiguous. The CDR3 is CASSLNTGELFF. CDR3 nucleotides: TGTGCCAGCAGCCTAAACACCGGGGAGCTGTTTTTT.